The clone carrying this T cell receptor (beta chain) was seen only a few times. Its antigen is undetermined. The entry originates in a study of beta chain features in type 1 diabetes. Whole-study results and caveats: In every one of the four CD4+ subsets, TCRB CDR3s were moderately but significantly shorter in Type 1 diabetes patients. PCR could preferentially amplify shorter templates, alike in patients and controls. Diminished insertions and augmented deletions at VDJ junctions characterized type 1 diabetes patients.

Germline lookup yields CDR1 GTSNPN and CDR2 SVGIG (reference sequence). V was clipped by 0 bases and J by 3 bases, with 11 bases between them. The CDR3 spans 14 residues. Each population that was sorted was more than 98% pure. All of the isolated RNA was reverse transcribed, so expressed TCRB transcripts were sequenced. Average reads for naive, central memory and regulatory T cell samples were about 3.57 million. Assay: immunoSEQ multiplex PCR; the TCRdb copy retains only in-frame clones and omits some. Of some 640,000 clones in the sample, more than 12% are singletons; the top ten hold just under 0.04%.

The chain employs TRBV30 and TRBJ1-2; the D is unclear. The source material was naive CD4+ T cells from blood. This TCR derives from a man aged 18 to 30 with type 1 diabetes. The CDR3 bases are TGTGCCTGGAGTGTACGCCCGAGACACTATGGCTACACCTTC. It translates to CAWSVRPRHYGYTF. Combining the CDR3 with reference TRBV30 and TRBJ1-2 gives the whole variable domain SQTIHQWPATLVQPVGSPLSLECTVEGTSNPNLYWYRQAAGRGLQLLFYSVGIGQISSEVPQNLSASRPQDRQFILSSKKLLLSDSGFYLCAWSVRPRHYGYTFGSGTRLTVV.